Below are 26 T cell receptor beta chains sequenced from a single sample in a study of blood T cells in healthy people across ages (dated by TCRdb to 2014 to 2015). Libraries came from 5' RACE. The listed sequencing device is Illumina HiSeq 2500. A second 7 to 11 cycle PCR used a sample-barcoded 5' primer and a J-beta primer mix. Clones were called with MiXCR by TCRdb after fastp trimmed the public reads at Q25, and only in-frame beta chains were retained. Identical CDR3 proteins give one entry, which carries the most common genes and DNA. This sample lists roughly 1,500,000 distinct CDR3 sequences; about 31% were detected once. The top ten clones comprise about 10% of the sample. Sequencing input: blood. The receptor source for this set is a woman aged 30 to 39 in good health.

The chain carries TRBV5-5 and TRBJ2-7, with 7 positions matching TRBD2. Germline loops: CDR1 SGHKS, CDR2 YYEKEE (reference sequence). CDR3 length: 14 amino acids. Trimming took 1 base from V and 3 from J; bases not matched to a gene: 4. The CDR3 nucleotides are TGTGCCAGCAGCTTGTTTAGGGACTACTACGAGCAGTACTTC. Protein: CASSLFRDYYEQYF.

The chain employs TRBV15 and TRBJ1-6; no clear D gene. V lost 1 base, J lost 0 bases, and 4 bases lay in between. CDR1 is LNHNV and CDR2 is YYDKDF in the germline V gene (reference sequence). The CDR3 is 15 residues long. The CDR3 bases are TGTGCCACCAGCAGAGCGAGCTCCTATAATTCACCCCTCCACTTT. Translating gives CATSRASSYNSPLHF.

The chain employs TRBV20-1 and TRBJ2-3; 9 bases match TRBD1. V lost 4 bases and J lost 3; bases outside the gene matches: 8. The germline gives CDR1 DFQATT, CDR2 SNEGSKA (reference sequence). The CDR3 runs to 15 residues. The CDR3 region has the DNA TGCAGTGCTACCCAAGGGACAGGGAAAACAGATACGCAGTATTTT. Its protein is CSATQGTGKTDTQYF.

V is TRBV10-2 and J is TRBJ1-1, with TRBD1 as a possible D gene (5 bases). This CDR3 comprises 14 residues. The ends were cut back, 3 bases at V and 1 base at J, with 9 bases in the middle. From germline, CDR1 is WSHSY and CDR2 SAAADI. The CDR3 DNA reads as TGCGCCAGCAGTGACCACAGGCGGAACACTGAAGCTTTCTTT. Encoded protein: CASSDHRRNTEAFF.

The chain employs TRBV2 and TRBJ2-7; D uncertain. Trimming took off 4 bases at V and 2 bases at J, with 9 bases between the two ends. The CDR3 contains 13 residues. Germline-derived CDR1 and CDR2 are SNHLY and FYNNEI. The CDR3 here is CASSGLGPYEQYF. CDR3 bases: TGTGCCAGCAGTGGTCTCGGACCCTACGAGCAGTACTTC.

Notes on this clonotype: Being one base from a much bigger clone, this may be a read error. The rearrangement links TRBV7-9 to TRBJ2-5; 9 bases match TRBD1. V was clipped by 1 base and J by 4 bases; unmatched bases: 10. This CDR3 is 17 amino acids long. Germline CDR1 reads SEHNR; CDR2 reads FQNEAQ (reference sequence). CDR3 nucleotide sequence: TGTGCCAGCAGCTTAGGAACAGGGGGCAGTAATCGAGAGACCCAGTACTTC. It specifies CASSLGTGGSNRETQYF.

The chain is built from TRBV9 and TRBJ2-7, with 8 bases that match TRBD2. Germline values: CDR1 SGDLS, CDR2 YYNGEE. The trim removed 0 bases at V and 2 bases at J, leaving 7 bases unmatched. The CDR3 length is 16 residues. The CDR3 region has the DNA TGTGCCAGCAGCGTAGATGCGGGGGGTCCCCCCTACGAGCAGTACTTC. This codes for CASSVDAGGPPYEQYF.

This clonotype was recorded a few times. CDR3 loop: CASSLLGLTTEAFF. CDR3 coding DNA: TGTGCCAGCAGTTTATTGGGTTTGACGACTGAAGCTTTCTTT. V is TRBV27 and J is TRBJ1-1, with D unclear. V gave up 1 base and J gave up 5 bases, with 11 bases separating them. CDR1 and CDR2 (germline): MNHEY, SMNVEV (reference sequence). The CDR3 sequence is 14 residues long.

This chain joins TRBV3-1 and TRBJ2-5, with 13 bases that match TRBD2. Germline V lookup: CDR1 LGHDT, CDR2 YNNKEL (reference sequence). V shed 3 bases, J shed 5 bases, and the junction held 9 bases outside the gene matches. This CDR3 contains 17 residues. This chain's CDR3 is CASSHGLAGDGGETQYF. DNA for the CDR3: TGTGCCAGCAGCCATGGACTAGCGGGAGATGGAGGCGAGACCCAGTACTTC.

This clonotype was picked up many times. Here the CDR3 DNA reads TGTGCCAGCAGTGGAGACCCCTACGAGCAGTACTTC. It codes for CASSGDPYEQYF. The chain uses TRBV27 and TRBJ2-7, with D uncertain. Trimming took off 5 bases at V and 2 bases at J, with 7 bases between the two ends. Germline V lookup: CDR1 MNHEY, CDR2 SMNVEV (reference sequence). The CDR3 runs 12 residues.

The gene calls are TRBV11-2 and TRBJ1-5; D remains unclear. The CDR3 covers 13 residues. Trimming left V 1 base short and J 8 bases short, with 9 bases between. Germline assignment: CDR1 SGHAT and CDR2 FQNNGV. CDR3 in DNA: TGTGCCAGCAGCTTAGCAAGGAGCGAGCCCCAGCATTTT. Amino acids: CASSLARSEPQHF.

V usage is TRBV27 and J usage is TRBJ2-5, with D perhaps TRBD2 (7 bases). The J call may be mistaken, given a closer DNA end match to TRBJ2-7. This CDR3 is 16 amino acids long. Germline assignment: CDR1 MNHEY and CDR2 SMNVEV (reference sequence). Written as DNA, the CDR3 is TGTGCCAGCAGTTTATCCAGGTGGGAGGGAGGGGGCGAGCAGTACTTC. Residues: CASSLSRWEGGGEQYF.

This clonotype was seen at least ten times. CDR3 sequence reads: CASSSLKAANYGYTF. The CDR3 DNA sequence: TGTGCCAGCAGCTCCCTCAAGGCTGCTAACTATGGCTACACCTTC. V and J are TRBV7-9 and TRBJ1-2; D is ambiguous. This CDR3 is 15 amino acids long. With 4 bases removed from V and 0 bases from J, the gap between germline ends came to 12 bases. Germline CDR1 and CDR2: SEHNR and FQNEAQ (reference sequence).

This clonotype turned up a few times. The CDR3, as DNA: TGCAGTGCTAGATGGACAGGATTCTACGAGCAGTACTTC. Translation gives CSARWTGFYEQYF. This rearrangement joins TRBV20-1 to TRBJ2-7; TRBD1 matches at 7 bases. Germline loops: CDR1 DFQATT, CDR2 SNEGSKA (reference sequence). This CDR3 is built from 13 residues. V was clipped by 2 bases and J by 3 bases; unmatched bases: 4.

This rearrangement joins TRBV6-2 or TRBV6-3 to TRBJ2-1; TRBD2 matches at 12 bases. The junction had 7 bases not matched to a gene; V was cut back by 6 bases and J by 1 base. The germline CDR1 and CDR2 sequences are MNHEY and SVGEGT. The CDR3 is 17 residues long. In DNA, the CDR3 is TGTGCCAGCAGACCTAGCGGGAGGGCGGAATCCTACAATGAGCAGTTCTTC. Translated, it gives CASRPSGRAESYNEQFF.

V usage is TRBV20-1 and J usage is TRBJ2-1, with 13 bases fitting TRBD2. There are 13 residues in the CDR3. Trimming took 3 bases from V and 9 from J; bases not matched to a gene: 2. CDR1 DFQATT and CDR2 SNEGSKA come from the germline V gene (reference sequence). This CDR3 is CSARGLAGFEQFF. CDR3 bases: TGCAGTGCTAGGGGACTAGCGGGATTTGAGCAGTTCTTC.

J is TRBJ2-2 and V is TRBV5-1; 11 bases agree with TRBD2. The CDR3 contains 16 residues. The trim removed 4 bases at V and 4 bases at J, leaving 6 bases unmatched. Germline-derived CDR1 and CDR2 are SGHRS and YFSETQ. The CDR3 DNA reads TGCGCCAGCAGCACACTAGCGGGGGCCTCCACCGGGGAGCTGTTTTTT. Amino acid sequence: CASSTLAGASTGELFF.

This sequence joins TRBV6-5 and TRBJ1-1; D call uncertain. V was clipped by 6 bases and J by 0 bases, with 8 bases between them. This CDR3 is 13 amino acids long. Germline V gene sequence: CDR1 MNHEY, CDR2 SVGAGI. The CDR3 nucleotides are TGTGCCAGCAGGTACGGTGTGAACACTGAAGCTTTCTTT. Protein sequence: CASRYGVNTEAFF.

This clonotype was seen ten or more times. V is TRBV7-2 and J is TRBJ2-7; 8 nucleotides agree with TRBD2. With 3 bases clipped from V and 3 bases from J, the junction kept 13 bases outside the gene matches. This CDR3 spans 17 amino acids. The germline V gene has CDR1 SGHTA and CDR2 FQGNSA. CDR3: CASSLTGGRIIGYEQYF. The CDR3 DNA reads as TGTGCCAGCAGCTTGACGGGGGGGCGGATAATCGGCTACGAGCAGTACTTC.

Details on this clonotype: Mismatch with germline at one junction end may stem from a read error. DNA of the CDR3: TGTGCCAGCAGCAACAGGGGAGTAGGAGCCGGGGGGCTGTTTTTT. Amino acids: CASSNRGVGAGGLFF. V usage is TRBV7-2 and J usage is TRBJ2-2; D might be TRBD1 (7 bases). Per the germline V gene, CDR1 is SGHTA and CDR2 is FQGNSA. This CDR3 comprises 15 residues.

This chain joins TRBV28 and TRBJ2-7; D call uncertain. Germline V gene lookup returns CDR1 MDHEN and CDR2 SYDVKM. Between the trimmed V and J ends, which lost 4 bases and 6 bases, there was a span of 22 bases. This CDR3 has 16 residues. In DNA form, the CDR3 reads TGTGCCAGCAGTTCACCGGGTCCACGTGGCGACGGCGAGCAGTACTTC. It is translated as CASSSPGPRGDGEQYF. Complete variable domain (other parts from reference TRBV28 and TRBJ2-7): DVKVTQSSRYLVKRTGEKVFLECVQDMDHENMFWYRQDPGLGLRLIYFSYDVKMKEKGDIPEGYSVSREKKERFSLILESASTNQTSMYLCASSSPGPRGDGEQYFGPGTRLTVT.

This clonotype was seen a few times. The chain recombines TRBV12-3 or TRBV12-4 with TRBJ2-5, with 10 bases matching TRBD1. The DNA end favors TRBJ2-7, so the J call may be wrong. The CDR3 sequence is 13 residues long. The CDR3 is CASRPGTGVEQYF. CDR3 nucleotides: TGTGCCAGCAGGCCCGGGACAGGGGTCGAGCAGTACTTC.

This clonotype was counted at least ten times. The V gene is TRBV5-1, the J gene TRBJ1-2, with D hard to call. Germline assignment: CDR1 SGHRS and CDR2 YFSETQ. The CDR3 length is 15 residues. The V end was cut by 0 bases, the J end by 6 bases, with 15 bases between. The CDR3 is CASSLDRPVGDGYTF. CDR3 nucleotides: TGCGCCAGCAGCTTGGATCGGCCCGTGGGAGATGGCTACACCTTC.

This clonotype was counted at least ten times. The V gene is TRBV29-1, the J gene TRBJ2-7, with a tentative D call TRBD2 (5 bases). CDR3 length equals 15 residues. Germline V gene data show CDR1 as SQVTM and CDR2 as ANQGSEA. Trimming took off 6 bases at V and 4 bases at J, with 22 bases between the two ends. The CDR3 region has the DNA TGCAGCGTCCTTGGAGGAGAGGGAGAGCTGTACGAGCAGTACTTC. This translates into CSVLGGEGELYEQYF.

The chain has TRBV20-1 and TRBJ1-2; possible D gene TRBD1, 6 bases. Germline assignment: CDR1 DFQATT and CDR2 SNEGSKA (reference sequence). V shed 0 bases and J shed 5 bases, with 16 bases lying between them. This CDR3 has 15 residues. In DNA form, the CDR3 reads TGCAGTGCTAGAGATCGGGGGGGCTATGGGTATGGCTACACCTTC. Translating it yields CSARDRGGYGYGYTF.

This chain joins TRBV5-1 and TRBJ1-1; D may be TRBD1 (5 bases). This CDR3 spans 15 amino acids. Germline assignment: CDR1 SGHRS and CDR2 YFSETQ. V lost 2 bases to trimming and J lost 7 bases, with 18 bases between them. CDR3 loop: CASSLGSASGGEAFF. In DNA, the CDR3 is TGCGCCAGCAGCTTAGGGTCGGCGAGCGGGGGTGAAGCTTTCTTT.